This is a list of T cell receptor beta chains from one sample in a study of regulatory T cells in long-lasting Graves disease. TCRdb reanalysed the multiplex PCR reads using MiXCR and keeps one entry per CDR3 protein. The repertoire has about 660,000 distinct CDR3 sequences, approximately 29% of them found once; the top ten carry about 42%. Sequencing used peripheral blood mononuclear cells (PBMCs), obtained when the disease was refractory, from a patient treated with antithyroid drugs. These TCRs come from a female donor with Graves disease. Each CDR3 is given with its conserved first and last residue. D genes are given only for firm matches. Rows give clone size only sometimes, using once, few, many, or a class for an expanded clone.

j_gene,abundance,v_gene,d_gene,CDR3aa,CDR3nt
TRBJ2-7,-,TRBV20-1,-,CSAPGHTGYSYEQYF,TGCAGTGCTCCGGGCCATACCGGCTACTCCTACGAGCAGTACTTC
TRBJ2-7,few,TRBV6-2/TRBV6-3,TRBD2,CASRPLAGGPRVEQYF,TGTGCCAGCAGACCACTAGCGGGAGGCCCTAGGGTCGAGCAGTACTTC
TRBJ1-1,-,TRBV5-4,-,CASSSRRDNTEAFF,TGTGCCAGCAGCTCTCGACGAGATAACACTGAAGCTTTCTTT
TRBJ2-7,-,TRBV7-3,-,CASSLQPGPIYEQYF,TGTGCCAGCAGCTTACAACCGGGGCCCATTTACGAGCAGTACTTC
TRBJ1-6,-,TRBV28,TRBD1,CASRPPGTGNSPLHF,TGTGCCAGCCGGCCCCCCGGGACAGGGAATTCACCCCTCCACTTT
TRBJ1-2,few,TRBV12-3/TRBV12-4,-,CASTLRGYGYTF,TGTGCCAGCACATTGAGGGGTTATGGCTACACCTTC
TRBJ2-1,-,TRBV7-9,-,CASGTSYNEQFF,TGTGCCAGCGGTACTTCTTACAATGAGCAGTTCTTC
TRBJ1-5,once,TRBV12-3/TRBV12-4,-,CASSPPGTLGWPQHF,TGTGCCAGCTCACCACCCGGGACACTCGGCTGGCCCCAGCATTTT
TRBJ1-5,few,TRBV12-3/TRBV12-4,TRBD1,CASRRQGTGQPQHF,TGTGCCAGCAGAAGACAGGGGACGGGGCAGCCCCAGCATTTT
TRBJ2-7,few,TRBV10-3,-,CAISEFQRYSYEQYF,TGTGCCATCAGTGAATTCCAGCGGTACTCCTACGAGCAGTACTTC
TRBJ1-6,few,TRBV6-2/TRBV6-3,TRBD1,CASSYGGQGRSPLHF,TGTGCCAGCAGTTACGGTGGACAGGGACGGTCACCCCTCCACTTT
TRBJ1-5,-,TRBV5-1,-,CASSLSGSDNQPQHF,TGCGCCAGCAGCTTGTCGGGGTCTGACAATCAGCCCCAGCATTTT
TRBJ2-7,few,TRBV5-1,TRBD2,CASSGNRDYVGREQYF,TGCGCCAGCAGCGGGAACCGGGACTACGTCGGCCGCGAGCAGTACTTC
TRBJ1-1,-,TRBV12-3/TRBV12-4,TRBD1,CASSPGQGKRWDTEAFF,TGTGCCAGCAGTCCGGGACAGGGGAAAAGGTGGGACACTGAAGCTTTCTTT
TRBJ1-4,few,TRBV27,-,CASSRGGDEKLFF,TGTGCCAGCAGCCGGGGGGGTGATGAAAAACTGTTTTTT
TRBJ2-2,-,TRBV15,-,CATSRYTGELFF,TGTGCCACTTCCCGATACACCGGGGAGCTGTTTTTT
TRBJ2-4,-,TRBV6-5,TRBD2,CASSSPSGRNIQYF,TGTGCCAGCAGTTCGCCTAGCGGGAGAAACATTCAGTACTTC
TRBJ2-4,-,TRBV19,TRBD1,CASSIWDRGSKNIQYF,TGTGCCAGTAGTATCTGGGACAGGGGATCCAAAAACATTCAGTACTTC
TRBJ1-5,few,TRBV27,-,CASSLYGLSPGSNQPQHF,TGTGCCAGCAGTTTATACGGGTTGTCGCCAGGTAGCAATCAGCCCCAGCATTTT
TRBJ2-4,-,TRBV20-1,TRBD2,CSAREASGRALDIQYF,TGCAGTGCTAGAGAAGCTAGCGGGAGGGCCTTGGACATTCAGTACTTC
TRBJ1-3,once,TRBV5-1,TRBD1,CASSSGQLIGTGNTIYF,TGCGCCAGCAGCTCGGGACAGCTTATAGGAACTGGAAACACCATATATTTT
TRBJ2-7,-,TRBV29-1,TRBD2,CSVAGLAGDPEQYF,TGCAGCGTTGCCGGACTAGCGGGAGACCCCGAGCAGTACTTC
TRBJ1-2,-,TRBV29-1,TRBD1,CSVGSSGQSYGYTF,TGCAGCGTTGGGTCCTCGGGACAGAGCTATGGCTACACCTTC
TRBJ1-5,few,TRBV19,-,CASSPDSYQPQHF,TGTGCCAGTAGTCCTGACTCGTATCAGCCCCAGCATTTT
TRBJ2-7,-,TRBV3-1,-,CASSRKPVYEQYF,TGTGCCAGCAGCCGAAAACCGGTCTACGAGCAGTACTTC
TRBJ1-4,-,TRBV5-1,TRBD1,CASSSTGGVAEKLFF,TGCGCCAGCAGCTCGACAGGGGGGGTAGCTGAAAAACTGTTTTTT
TRBJ1-4,once,TRBV4-1,TRBD1,CASSQVGNRQGSATNEKLFF,TGCGCCAGCAGCCAAGTGGGCAACCGACAGGGTTCTGCAACTAATGAAAAACTGTTTTTT
TRBJ2-7,-,TRBV10-2,-,CASGLSGGYEQYF,TGCGCCAGCGGCCTTAGCGGAGGCTACGAGCAGTACTTC
TRBJ1-2,few,TRBV27,-,CASSLRAGNYGYTF,TGTGCCAGCAGTTTACGCGCCGGGAACTATGGCTACACCTTC
TRBJ1-2,-,TRBV5-4,TRBD1,CASSARDRGNHGYTF,TGTGCCAGCAGCGCAAGGGACAGGGGAAATCATGGCTACACCTTC
TRBJ1-2,-,TRBV30,TRBD1,CACNRQGYGYTF,TGTGCCTGCAATAGACAGGGCTATGGCTACACCTTC
TRBJ1-1,-,TRBV20-1,-,CSARIPEGVWDTEAFF,TGCAGTGCTAGAATTCCGGAGGGGGTTTGGGACACTGAAGCTTTCTTT
TRBJ1-3,few,TRBV25-1,-,CASSEVGPPGNTIYF,TGTGCCAGCAGTGAAGTTGGCCCCCCTGGAAACACCATATATTTT
TRBJ2-3,few,TRBV7-9,TRBD2,CASSPSTSGRGTDTQYF,TGTGCCAGCAGCCCTTCGACTAGCGGGAGGGGCACAGATACGCAGTATTTT
TRBJ2-5,few,TRBV30,-,CAWSQVTRIRETQYF,TGTGCCTGGAGTCAAGTGACGCGGATTCGAGAGACCCAGTACTTC
TRBJ1-2,few,TRBV18,-,CASSPTESYGYTF,TGTGCCAGCTCCCCCACGGAGTCTTATGGCTACACCTTC
TRBJ2-7,-,TRBV12-3/TRBV12-4,-,CASSPRNKQYF,TGTGCCAGCAGCCCTCGGAACAAGCAGTACTTC
TRBJ2-7,few,TRBV19,TRBD1,CASGTAYEQYF,TGTGCCAGTGGGACAGCCTACGAGCAGTACTTC
TRBJ1-4,-,TRBV19,TRBD1,CASCGTGGREKLFF,TGTGCCAGTTGTGGCACAGGGGGCCGGGAAAAACTGTTTTTT
TRBJ2-1,few,TRBV7-3,-,CASNTDGDEQFF,TGTGCCAGCAACACCGATGGGGATGAGCAGTTCTTC